This TCR beta chain derives from a study of molecular identifiers for immune sequencing clone quantification. Study-wide results and caveats: Highly expanded clone sizes could be underestimated through barcode sharing by identical TCR molecules.

Sorting was used to obtain naive CD8 T cells (CD8+CD4-CCR7+CD45RA+). There are many counts of this clonotype. The target antigen is unknown. Generation of bulk TCR libraries relied on previously described methods and listed TCR primers. MiXCR, run by TCRdb on the PCR reads, gives a single entry per CDR3 protein. The sample shows more than 450,000 distinct CDR3 sequences, roughly 26% of them seen only once. V was shortened by 4 bases and J by 2 bases, with 13 bases between the two germline ends. The CDR3 has 15 amino acids. Germline values: CDR1 MDHEN, CDR2 SYDVKM. The sequenced sample was naive CD8+ T cells from blood, with Jurkat cell RNA spiked in. The sample's subset: FACS-sorted CD8+CD4-CCR7+CD45RA+ naive T cells. The chain recombines TRBV28 with TRBJ2-3; D gene unclear. This TCR came from a human donor in good health. Some libraries in this study had Jurkat cell RNA spiked in. CDR3 residues: CASSSPTLNTDTQYF. In nucleotides, the CDR3 is TGTGCCAGCAGTTCTCCCACCCTCAACACAGATACGCAGTATTTT.